Reported below is one T cell receptor (beta chain). Its antigen is still unknown. The data are from a study of glioma-infiltrating T cells. Study-level results: Gliomas, especially low-grade, showed above-expected tissue-blood divergence; non-neoplastic patients showed below.

CDR3 length: 17 residues. CDR1 is MNHEY, CDR2 SVGEGT, per germline. J gave up 0 bases and V 2 bases, and 9 bases lay outside the gene matches. Amplification of TCR alpha and beta CDR3 regions from RNA used iRepertoire nested multiplex PCR. TCRdb fed the multiplex PCR reads into MiXCR, producing one record per CDR3 protein. The data show roughly 350,000 distinct CDR3 sequences, roughly two fifths seen once. Input material: glioma tissue, nonneoplastic brain tissue, or PBMCs (not recorded which). The chain couples TRBV6-2 or TRBV6-3 to TRBJ2-7; 8 nucleotides line up with TRBD2. This TCR was recovered from a human donor with low-grade glioma or glioblastoma, undergoing nonglioma brain surgery, or in good health (not recorded which). CDR3 in DNA: TGTGCCAGCAGTTACAAACTAGCGGAGGTCTTCTCCTACGAGCAGTACTTC. As protein: CASSYKLAEVFSYEQYF.